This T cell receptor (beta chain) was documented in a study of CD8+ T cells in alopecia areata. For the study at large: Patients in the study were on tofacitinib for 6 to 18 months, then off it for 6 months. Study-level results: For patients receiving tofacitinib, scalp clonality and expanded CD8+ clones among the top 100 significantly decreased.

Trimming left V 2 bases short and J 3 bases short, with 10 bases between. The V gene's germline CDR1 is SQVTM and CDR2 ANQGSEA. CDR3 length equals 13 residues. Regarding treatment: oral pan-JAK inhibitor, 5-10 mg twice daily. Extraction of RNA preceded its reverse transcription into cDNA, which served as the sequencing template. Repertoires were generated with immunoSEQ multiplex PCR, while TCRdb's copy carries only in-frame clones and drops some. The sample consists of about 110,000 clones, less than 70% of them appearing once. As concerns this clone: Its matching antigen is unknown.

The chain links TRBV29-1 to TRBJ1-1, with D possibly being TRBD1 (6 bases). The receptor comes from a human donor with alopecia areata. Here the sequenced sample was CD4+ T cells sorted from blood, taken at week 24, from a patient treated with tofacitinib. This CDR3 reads CSVEKGGHTEAFF. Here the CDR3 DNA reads TGCAGCGTTGAAAAGGGGGGGCACACTGAAGCTTTCTTT.